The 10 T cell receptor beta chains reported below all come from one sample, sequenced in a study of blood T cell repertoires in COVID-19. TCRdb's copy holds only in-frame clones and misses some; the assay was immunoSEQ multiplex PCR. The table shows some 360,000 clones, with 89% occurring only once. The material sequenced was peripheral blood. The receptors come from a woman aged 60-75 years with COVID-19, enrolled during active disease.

The CDR3 here is CASSPLKGVNTEAFF. The CDR3 DNA sequence: TGTGCCAGCAGCCCGTTAAAGGGGGTGAACACTGAAGCTTTCTTT. The chain carries TRBV6-5 and TRBJ1-1, with a weak D call TRBD1 (6 bases). The germline CDR1 and CDR2 sequences are MNHEY and SVGAGI. The CDR3 length is 15 residues. Trimming pared 6 bases from V and 0 bases from J, leaving 14 bases between.

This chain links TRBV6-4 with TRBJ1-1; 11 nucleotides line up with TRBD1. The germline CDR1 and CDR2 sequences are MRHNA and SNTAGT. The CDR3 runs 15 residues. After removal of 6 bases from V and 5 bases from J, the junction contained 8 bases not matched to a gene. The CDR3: CASSRTGQGGTEAFF. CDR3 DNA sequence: TGTGCCAGCAGCCGAACGGGACAGGGGGGGACTGAAGCTTTCTTT.

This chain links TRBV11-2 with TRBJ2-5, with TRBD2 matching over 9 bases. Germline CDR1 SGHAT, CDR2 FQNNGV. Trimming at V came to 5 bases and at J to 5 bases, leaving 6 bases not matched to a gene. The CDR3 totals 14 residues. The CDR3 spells CASSAPSGDETQYF. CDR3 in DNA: TGTGCCAGCAGCGCACCTAGCGGGGATGAGACCCAGTACTTC. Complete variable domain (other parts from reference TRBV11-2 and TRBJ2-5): EAGVAQSPRYKIIEKRQSVAFWCNPISGHATLYWYQQILGQGPKLLIQFQNNGVVDDSQLPKDRFSAERLKGVDSTLKIQPAKLEDSAVYLCASSAPSGDETQYFGPGTRLLVL.

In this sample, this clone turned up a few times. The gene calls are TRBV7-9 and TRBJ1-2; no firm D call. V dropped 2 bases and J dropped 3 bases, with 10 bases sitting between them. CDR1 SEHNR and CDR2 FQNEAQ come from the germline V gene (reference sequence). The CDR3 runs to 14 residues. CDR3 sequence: CASSLYGRDYGYTF. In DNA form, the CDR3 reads TGTGCCAGCAGCTTATACGGCCGGGACTATGGCTACACCTTC.

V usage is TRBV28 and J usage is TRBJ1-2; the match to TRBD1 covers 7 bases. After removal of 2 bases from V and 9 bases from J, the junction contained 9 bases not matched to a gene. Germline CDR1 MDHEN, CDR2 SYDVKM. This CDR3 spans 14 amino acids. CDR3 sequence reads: CASSLGDRPWSYTF. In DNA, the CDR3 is TGTGCCAGCAGTTTAGGGGACAGACCCTGGAGCTACACCTTC.

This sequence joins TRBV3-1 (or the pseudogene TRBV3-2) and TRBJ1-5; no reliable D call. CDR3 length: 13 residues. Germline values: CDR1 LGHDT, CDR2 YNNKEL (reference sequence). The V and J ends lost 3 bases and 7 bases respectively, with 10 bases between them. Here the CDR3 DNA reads TGTGCCAGCAGCCAGGTTTTCCTACAGCCCCAGCATTTT. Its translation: CASSQVFLQPQHF.

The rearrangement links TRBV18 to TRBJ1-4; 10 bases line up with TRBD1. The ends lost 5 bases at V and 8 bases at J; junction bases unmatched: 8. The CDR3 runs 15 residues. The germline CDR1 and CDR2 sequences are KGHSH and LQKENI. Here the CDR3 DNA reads TGTGCCAGCTCATCCGACAGGGGGCGCAAGGAAAAACTGTTTTTT. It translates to CASSSDRGRKEKLFF. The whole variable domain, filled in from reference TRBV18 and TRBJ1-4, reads NAGVMQNPRHLVRRRGQEARLRCSPMKGHSHVYWYRQLPEEGLKFMVYLQKENIIDESGMPKERFSAEFPKEGPSILRIQQVVRGDSAAYFCASSSDRGRKEKLFFGSGTQLSVL.

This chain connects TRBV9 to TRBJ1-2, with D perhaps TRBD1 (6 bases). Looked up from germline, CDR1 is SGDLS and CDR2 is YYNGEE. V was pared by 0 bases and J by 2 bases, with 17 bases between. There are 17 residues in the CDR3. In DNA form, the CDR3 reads TGTGCCAGCAGCGTAGACAGGGACCAGGCCCTCAACTATGGCTACACCTTC. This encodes CASSVDRDQALNYGYTF. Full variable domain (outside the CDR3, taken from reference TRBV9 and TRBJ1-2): DSGVTQTPKHLITATGQRVTLRCSPRSGDLSVYWYQQSLDQGLQFLIQYYNGEERAKGNILERFSAQQFPDLHSELNLSSLELGDSALYFCASSVDRDQALNYGYTFGSGTRLTVV.

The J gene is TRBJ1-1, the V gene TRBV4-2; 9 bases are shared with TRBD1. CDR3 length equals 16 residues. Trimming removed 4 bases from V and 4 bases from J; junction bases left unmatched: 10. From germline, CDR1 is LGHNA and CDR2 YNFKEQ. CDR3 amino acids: CASSLETGQGSTEAFF. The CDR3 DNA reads TGTGCCAGCAGCCTCGAAACGGGACAGGGTAGCACTGAAGCTTTCTTT.

Here the CDR3 reads CASSLGSDQPQHF. The DNA of the CDR3 is TGTGCCAGCAGCTTAGGGTCAGATCAGCCCCAGCATTTT. The V and J genes are TRBV7-8 and TRBJ1-5, with D uncertain. CDR1 and CDR2 from the germline V gene are SGHVS and FQNEAQ. The ends were cut back, 1 base at V and 5 bases at J, with 6 bases in the middle. CDR3 length: 13 residues.